This entry concerns a single T cell receptor (beta chain). What it recognizes is unknown. The sample belongs to a study of cytomegalovirus exposure and HLA in healthy donors. V lost 4 bases and J 0 bases, leaving 3 bases between the germline ends. CDR3 length: 12 amino acids. Germline V gene lookup returns CDR1 SEHNR and CDR2 FQNEAQ (reference sequence). General study findings and limits: Specificity for CMV antigens was confirmed in vitro for a few of the CMV-associated chains. Later analysis suggested links between common viral pathogens and several top significant clusters. Later, TCR association rates were found to vary by HLA locus, highest for DRB1 and lowest for HLA-C.

The PCR used 60 Vbeta and 13 Jbeta primers. Here immunoSEQ multiplex PCR was the method, and the copy in TCRdb shows in-frame clones only, minus some. The repertoire holds about 180,000 clones, with more than 60% as singletons. The TCR originated in a man aged 18-30 years in good health and CMV-seronegative. The gene calls are TRBV7-9 and TRBJ2-5; D uncertain. Sequenced: PBMCs. The CDR3 sequence: CASSSYQETQYF. DNA of the CDR3: TGTGCCAGCAGCTCCTACCAAGAGACCCAGTACTTC.